A selection of T cell receptor beta chains follows, all from one sample in a study of T-cell memory formation after mild COVID-19. TCRdb used MiXCR to reprocess the 5' RACE reads, holding one entry per CDR3 protein. The table has 100,000 to 140,000 distinct CDR3 sequences, roughly 14% seen once. The sequenced sample was PBMCs or a T cell subset sorted from them (not recorded which). These receptors came from a man between 18 and 35 years old who had mild COVID-19 (a few samples of this study predate the infection). Cell type and time point are not known. The CDR3 runs from the conserved cysteine through the conserved F or W. A D gene is named only where the DNA matches it firmly. Size tells how often a clone was seen (once, few, many) or the class of an expanded clone, and some rows leave it out.

clone size: -
V gene: TRBV29-1
J gene: TRBJ1-2
D gene: -
CDR3 protein: CSVGTRANYGYTF
CDR3 DNA: TGCAGCGTTGGGACCCGAGCTAACTATGGCTACACCTTC

clone size: -
V gene: TRBV29-1
J gene: TRBJ2-7
D gene: -
CDR3 protein: CSVEAGGGHDLYEQYF
CDR3 DNA: TGCAGCGTTGAAGCTGGCGGGGGACACGACCTATACGAGCAGTACTTC

clone size: -
V gene: TRBV6-5
J gene: TRBJ2-3
D gene: -
CDR3 protein: CASRKRGTQFYTDTQYF
CDR3 DNA: TGTGCCAGCAGGAAGCGAGGCACACAATTCTACACAGATACGCAGTATTTT

clone size: -
V gene: TRBV9
J gene: TRBJ2-3
D gene: TRBD2
CDR3 protein: CASSTRGLTDTQYF
CDR3 DNA: TGTGCCAGCAGCACGCGGGGGTTGACAGATACGCAGTATTTT

clone size: -
V gene: TRBV6-2/TRBV6-3
J gene: TRBJ2-5
D gene: -
CDR3 protein: CASSRGDQYF
CDR3 DNA: TGTGCCAGCAGTAGAGGGGACCAGTACTTC

clone size: -
V gene: TRBV7-8
J gene: TRBJ1-2
D gene: -
CDR3 protein: CASSPGGGLNYGYTF
CDR3 DNA: TGTGCCAGCAGCCCCGGGGGGGGGCTGAACTATGGCTACACCTTC

clone size: few
V gene: TRBV15
J gene: TRBJ2-7
D gene: TRBD1
CDR3 protein: CATSGPRDRGTYEQYF
CDR3 DNA: TGTGCCACCAGCGGGCCCCGGGACAGGGGAACCTACGAGCAGTACTTC

clone size: -
V gene: TRBV5-1
J gene: TRBJ2-7
D gene: -
CDR3 protein: CASSLSHEQYF
CDR3 DNA: TGCGCCAGCAGCTTGTCCCACGAGCAGTACTTC

clone size: -
V gene: TRBV18
J gene: TRBJ1-2
D gene: TRBD1
CDR3 protein: CASSQGQGASGGYTF
CDR3 DNA: TGTGCCAGCTCCCAGGGACAGGGAGCCTCAGGTGGCTACACCTTC

clone size: -
V gene: TRBV6-6
J gene: TRBJ1-2
D gene: -
CDR3 protein: CASSGGIYYGYTF
CDR3 DNA: TGTGCCAGCAGCGGGGGCATTTACTATGGCTACACCTTC

clone size: -
V gene: TRBV7-9
J gene: TRBJ2-7
D gene: -
CDR3 protein: CASSPKQGYEQYF
CDR3 DNA: TGTGCCAGCAGCCCCAAACAGGGTTACGAGCAGTACTTC

clone size: few
V gene: TRBV7-2
J gene: TRBJ2-3
D gene: TRBD1
CDR3 protein: CASSFRTGRTDTQYF
CDR3 DNA: TGTGCCAGCAGCTTTAGGACAGGGCGCACAGATACGCAGTATTTT

clone size: -
V gene: TRBV20-1
J gene: TRBJ1-1
D gene: -
CDR3 protein: CSAFRLGRTKMNTEAFF
CDR3 DNA: TGCAGTGCTTTTCGGCTGGGAAGGACTAAGATGAACACTGAAGCTTTCTTT

clone size: -
V gene: TRBV6-5
J gene: TRBJ1-2
D gene: TRBD1
CDR3 protein: CASSYSTGLGGYTF
CDR3 DNA: TGTGCCAGCAGTTACTCGACAGGGCTCGGCGGCTACACCTTC

clone size: -
V gene: TRBV4-3
J gene: TRBJ1-5
D gene: -
CDR3 protein: CASSRAAGEGQPQHF
CDR3 DNA: TGCGCCAGCAGCCGAGCGGCGGGGGAGGGCCAGCCCCAGCATTTT

clone size: few
V gene: TRBV20-1
J gene: TRBJ2-5
D gene: -
CDR3 protein: CSAPSSQNQGIDPGETQYF
CDR3 DNA: TGCAGTGCCCCGTCGTCCCAGAATCAGGGGATAGATCCAGGAGAGACCCAGTACTTC

clone size: -
V gene: TRBV5-1
J gene: TRBJ2-5
D gene: -
CDR3 protein: CASSLAGGFGETQYF
CDR3 DNA: TGCGCCAGCAGCTTGGCCGGTGGTTTTGGCGAGACCCAGTACTTC

clone size: few
V gene: TRBV19
J gene: TRBJ1-1
D gene: -
CDR3 protein: CASSMGAGTEAFF
CDR3 DNA: TGTGCCAGTAGTATGGGCGCCGGCACTGAAGCTTTCTTT

clone size: -
V gene: TRBV12-3/TRBV12-4
J gene: TRBJ2-2
D gene: -
CDR3 protein: CASSLWGGELFF
CDR3 DNA: TGTGCCAGCAGTTTGTGGGGCGGGGAGCTGTTTTTT

clone size: few
V gene: TRBV2
J gene: TRBJ2-1
D gene: -
CDR3 protein: CASSESLASDNEQFF
CDR3 DNA: TGTGCCAGCAGTGAGAGTCTAGCTTCCGACAATGAGCAGTTCTTC

clone size: few
V gene: TRBV7-2
J gene: TRBJ2-3
D gene: TRBD1
CDR3 protein: CASSSTPDRVTDTQYF
CDR3 DNA: TGTGCCAGCAGCTCAACGCCCGACAGGGTCACAGATACGCAGTATTTT

clone size: -
V gene: TRBV12-3/TRBV12-4
J gene: TRBJ2-7
D gene: TRBD2
CDR3 protein: CASSTPGLAGAHEQYF
CDR3 DNA: TGTGCCAGCAGTACGCCGGGACTAGCGGGAGCCCACGAGCAGTACTTC

clone size: few
V gene: TRBV7-9
J gene: TRBJ2-1
D gene: -
CDR3 protein: CASSSLGEQFF
CDR3 DNA: TGTGCCAGCAGCTCTTTAGGTGAGCAGTTCTTC

clone size: few
V gene: TRBV7-9
J gene: TRBJ2-1
D gene: TRBD2
CDR3 protein: CASAGGAVLFF
CDR3 DNA: TGTGCCAGCGCGGGGGGGGCCGTACTGTTCTTC